The 6 T cell receptor beta chains reported below all come from one sample, sequenced in a study of T cell changes during pregnancy in multiple sclerosis. Libraries were prepared by immunoSEQ multiplex PCR; TCRdb keeps only in-frame clonotypes and omits some of them. The sample holds more than 90,000 clones, 92% seen once. This material consisted of peripheral blood, taken in the third trimester of pregnancy. These receptors were obtained from a female donor with multiple sclerosis, enrolled in a pregnancy study.

This chain connects TRBV5-6 to TRBJ2-7, with 9 bases fitting TRBD2. Germline values: CDR1 SGHDT, CDR2 YYEEEE. The ends lost 0 bases at V and 5 bases at J; junction bases unmatched: 6. The CDR3 extends over 15 amino acids. This CDR3 is CASSLVGGRADEQYF. The CDR3 bases are TGTGCCAGCAGCTTGGTAGGCGGGAGGGCAGACGAGCAGTACTTC.

This clone appeared once. The CDR3 sequence: CASNPRTGGLNEKLFF. CDR3 nucleotides: TGTGCCAGTAACCCTCGGACAGGGGGCCTTAATGAAAAACTGTTTTTT. V is TRBV19 and J is TRBJ1-4, with 11 nucleotides matching TRBD1. Germline CDR1 reads LNHDA; CDR2 reads SQIVND (reference sequence). Unmatched junction bases numbered 8, after V lost 7 bases and J lost 4 bases. The CDR3 contains 16 residues.

This clone was recorded once. This chain joins TRBV5-1 and TRBJ2-3; 7 bases agree with TRBD1. The trim removed 1 base at V and 3 bases at J, leaving 2 bases unmatched. The CDR3 has 14 residues. Per the germline V gene, CDR1 is SGHRS and CDR2 is YFSETQ. The CDR3 nucleotides are TGCGCCAGCAGCTTGCTACAGGGGACAGATACGCAGTATTTT. It is translated as CASSLLQGTDTQYF.

The J gene is TRBJ2-3, the V gene TRBV10-3; D unclear. V was shortened by 10 bases and J by 1 base, with 15 bases between the two germline ends. The V gene's germline CDR1 is ENHRY and CDR2 SYGVKD. CDR3 size: 14 residues. The DNA for the CDR3 is TGTGCCACTTCCCTCGGGTTCGGCACAGATACGCAGTATTTT. Translation gives CATSLGFGTDTQYF.

This chain joins TRBV19 and TRBJ1-4; D is uncertain. Germline CDR1 reads LNHDA; CDR2 reads SQIVND (reference sequence). V was shortened by 5 bases and J by 7 bases, with 14 bases between the two germline ends. This CDR3 is 14 amino acids long. The CDR3 spells CASSLGSGPEKLFF. The CDR3 DNA is TGTGCCAGTAGTCTCGGGAGTGGGCCTGAAAAACTGTTTTTT.

This clone has only one observation. This sequence joins TRBV7-9 and TRBJ2-2, with D hard to call. V dropped 5 bases and J dropped 0 bases, with 13 bases sitting between them. Germline CDR1 is SEHNR and CDR2 is FQNEAQ (reference sequence). The CDR3 spans 16 residues. The CDR3 loop is CASSLTWFANTGELFF. For the CDR3, the DNA is TGTGCCAGCAGCCTAACTTGGTTCGCGAACACCGGGGAGCTGTTTTTT.